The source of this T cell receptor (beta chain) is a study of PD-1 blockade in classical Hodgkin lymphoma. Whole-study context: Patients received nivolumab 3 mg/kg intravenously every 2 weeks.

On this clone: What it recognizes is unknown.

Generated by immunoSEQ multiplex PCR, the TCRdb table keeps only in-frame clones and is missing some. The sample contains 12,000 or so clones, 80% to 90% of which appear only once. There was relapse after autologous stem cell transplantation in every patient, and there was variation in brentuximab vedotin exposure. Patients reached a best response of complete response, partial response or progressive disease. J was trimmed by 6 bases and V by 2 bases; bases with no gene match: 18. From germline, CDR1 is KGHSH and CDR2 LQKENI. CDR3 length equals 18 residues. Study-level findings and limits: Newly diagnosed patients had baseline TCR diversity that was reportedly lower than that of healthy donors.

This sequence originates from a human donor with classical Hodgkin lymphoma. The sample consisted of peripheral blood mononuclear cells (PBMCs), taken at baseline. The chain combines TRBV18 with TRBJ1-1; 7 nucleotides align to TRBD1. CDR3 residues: CASSPRGPGGRKLAEAFF. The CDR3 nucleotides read TGTGCCAGCTCACCAAGGGGCCCAGGGGGGAGGAAATTAGCTGAAGCTTTCTTT.